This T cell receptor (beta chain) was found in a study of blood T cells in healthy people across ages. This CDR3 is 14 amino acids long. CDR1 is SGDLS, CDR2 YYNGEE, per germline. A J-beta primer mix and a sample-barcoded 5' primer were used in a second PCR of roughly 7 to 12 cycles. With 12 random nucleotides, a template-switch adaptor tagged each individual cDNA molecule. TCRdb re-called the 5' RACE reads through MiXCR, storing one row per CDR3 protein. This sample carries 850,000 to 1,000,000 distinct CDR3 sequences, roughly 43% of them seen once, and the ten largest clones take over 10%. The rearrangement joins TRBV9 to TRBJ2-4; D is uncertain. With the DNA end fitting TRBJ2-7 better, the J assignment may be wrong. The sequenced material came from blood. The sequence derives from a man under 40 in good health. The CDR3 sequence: CASSVARNSYEQYF. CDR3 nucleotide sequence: TGTGCCAGCAGCGTAGCCAGGAACTCCTACGAGCAGTACTTC.